Included here is one TCR beta chain sequence, with context. The V segment lost 2 bases and the J segment 7 bases; nucleotides outside the gene matches: 11. The CDR3 sequence is 15 residues long. The germline V gene encodes CDR1 SGDLS and CDR2 YYNGEE. Source study methods: Scientists estimated how many nucleated cells there were by amplifying reference gene primers. Assay: immunoSEQ multiplex PCR; the TCRdb copy retains only in-frame clones and omits some. V, J and clone size were drawn from that table, and D and trimming were deduced from the DNA. The table has about 280,000 clones, 83% seen once; the top ten hold more than 8%. The sample originates from a study of blood T cell repertoires in COVID-19. Overall study: Samples taken during acute and convalescent COVID-19 were collected in the United States, Italy and Spain. Nucleic acid was either cDNA or gDNA, and it came from T cells, B-cell-depleted T cells, or PBMCs.

The sequence derives from a woman aged 45-60 years who had recovered from COVID-19. J is TRBJ1-2 and V is TRBV9, with TRBD1 identical over 7 bases. The source material was peripheral blood. The CDR3 spells CASSVLQGRLGGYTF. DNA of the CDR3: TGTGCCAGCAGCGTCTTACAGGGGCGATTGGGTGGCTACACCTTC.